Listed here is a single T cell receptor (beta chain). This clonotype was counted between two and nine times. The target of this receptor is not known. The record has no base qualities; no much larger clone is one base away. Library preparation employed RACE. Sequenced using a NextSeq 500. Library preparation attached unique molecular identifiers to individual cDNA molecules for quantitative, reproducible TCR counting. The authors' analysis ran thus. The median number of TCRs per sample was over 85,000, ranging from about 23,224 to 700,000. The Decombinator software suite was used to annotate V, J and CDR3 in the TCR reads. For PS versus PT1 abundance plots, all samples were subsampled to the same number of TCRs (28,000). TCRs were defined as expanded if absent before sensitization and observed at least eight times at the 2-week time point. TCRdb reprocessed the public reads (quality trimming at Q25 with fastp, clone calling with MiXCR) and kept in-frame beta chains. Rows are unified per CDR3 protein, each entry keeping the most common DNA and genes. What appears here as the V and J calls and clone size reflects TCRdb's work, not the paper's. The sample table holds 34,000 or so distinct CDR3 sequences, of which around a tenth were seen once. Around 25% of the sample rests with the top ten.

Explained via the paper, the time point label denotes: pre-sensitization, week 0. The treatment or condition label for this specimen denotes: therapeutic diphenylcyclopropenone sensitization with weekly scalp DPC. Total RNA was extracted from unfractionated whole blood collected in Tempus Blood RNA tubes. At every patch-test visit, the blood draw took place before the patch test was put on. Patients were eligible if aged 18 to 70, diagnosed with alopecia and judged suitable for DPC therapy, and pregnant patients were excluded. V is clipped by 8 bases and J by 4 bases, and the sequence between their germline boundaries is 15 bases long. The germline V gene supplies CDR1 SQVTM and CDR2 ANQGSEA. The CDR3 measures 13 amino acids from cysteine to phenylalanine. Only CDR3 DNA remains: 39 bases, in frame from the first base. This specimen comes from a study of human T cells and chemical hapten exposure (dated by TCRdb to 2020 to 2023). For the study in its entirety: For sensitization, 2% DPC in acetone was applied to a 2 cm by 2 cm area of upper inner arm skin. Patients additionally received weekly therapeutic DPC doses to the scalp throughout the approximately 22-week study period. Patch tests used Finn chambers with 0.01% DPC on the upper back, scored after 6 days by International Contact Dermatitis Research Group standards. The patient cohort, mostly female, included alopecia areata with under or over 50% scalp involvement, alopecia totalis and alopecia universalis. Libraries were combined into a pool for sequencing, and differences in TCR yield between samples came mainly from small differences in library volumes within the pool. The study tracked peripheral blood TCR repertoire changes in vivo during primary and secondary sensitization to the hapten diphenylcyclopropenone (DPC) in alopecia patients. Blood samples were taken from patients before sensitization (week 0) and then at 2, 6 and about 24 weeks after DPC sensitization. Blood for TCR sequencing was provided by twenty-nine alopecia patients at one to four time points (pre-sensitization, 2, 6 and 24 weeks). Both TCR alpha and TCR beta chains were sequenced from each blood RNA sample.

Here is what the overall study found, with its caveats: Because all patients had alopecia, a presumed autoimmune disease, the immune response of the patients might differ from that of healthy individuals. Compared with pre-sensitization or healthy control sets, expanded TCRs formed significantly more large CDR3 similarity clusters, which is consistent with antigen-driven responses. The number of PT1 expanded TCRs positively correlated with patch test score, significant at thresholds 8, 16 and 32 but not 4. Repeated subsampling changed both the strength of the expansion versus patch-test correlation and the threshold at which the correlation became significant. DPC sensitization did not change how many TCRs were above 1 in 1000 frequency, and no evidence was found of alterations in global repertoire structure.

Rearrangement joined TRBV29-1 to TRBJ2-1; 6 matching bases give a weak D call of TRBD2. This clonotype originated in a man aged 45-65 years with alopecia areata. Some clones in this sample may be carry-over from other donors' samples. The specimen comprised whole blood, sampled in connection with sensitization to the hapten diphenylcyclopropenone (DPC). Here the CDR3 is given as CSTGTVLYNEQFF. The sequenced DNA: TGCAGCACCGGGACTGTACTATACAATGAGCAGTTCTTC.